These 27 T cell receptor beta chains share one sample of origin, sequenced in a study of cytomegalovirus exposure and HLA in healthy donors. Amplification used 60 Vbeta primers and 13 Jbeta primers. The repertoire was sequenced with immunoSEQ multiplex PCR; TCRdb's copy has only in-frame clones and lacks some. The table includes 100,000 to 150,000 clones, around 79% detected once. The source material was PBMCs. The receptors were gathered from a woman between 40 and 55 years old in good health and CMV-seronegative.

Only one count was recorded for this clone. The rearrangement links TRBV11-2 to TRBJ2-2; 7 bases match TRBD1. V shed 2 bases and J 6 bases; nucleotides not matched to a gene: 3. From germline, CDR1 is SGHAT and CDR2 FQNNGV. The CDR3 is made up of 14 amino acids. The CDR3 bases are TGTGCCAGCAGCTTATACAGGGGTGCCGGGGAGCTGTTTTTT. Encoded protein: CASSLYRGAGELFF. Variable domain in full (rest from reference TRBV11-2 and TRBJ2-2): EAGVAQSPRYKIIEKRQSVAFWCNPISGHATLYWYQQILGQGPKLLIQFQNNGVVDDSQLPKDRFSAERLKGVDSTLKIQPAKLEDSAVYLCASSLYRGAGELFFGEGSRLTVL.

The chain employs TRBV7-2 and TRBJ1-2; TRBD1 agrees at 8 bases. Trimming removed 6 bases from V and 3 bases from J; junction bases left unmatched: 9. The germline gives CDR1 SGHTA, CDR2 FQGNSA. The CDR3 is 15 amino acids. CDR3: CASRPQGVGYYGYTF. CDR3 DNA: TGTGCCAGCAGACCACAGGGGGTGGGTTACTATGGCTACACCTTC.

This clone was recorded once. The rearrangement links TRBV7-2 to TRBJ2-5; no clear D gene. The ends were cut back, 0 bases at V and 5 bases at J, with 4 bases in the middle. Germline V gives CDR1 SGHTA, CDR2 FQGNSA. CDR3 length: 12 amino acids. The CDR3 DNA reads TGTGCCAGCAGCTTAGCTCGTGAGACCCAGTACTTC. Translating it yields CASSLARETQYF. The full variable domain, in which reference TRBV7-2 and TRBJ2-5 provide the parts outside the CDR3, is GAGVSQSPSNKVTEKGKDVELRCDPISGHTALYWYRQSLGQGLEFLIYFQGNSAPDKSGLPSDRFSAERTGGSVSTLTIQRTQQEDSAVYLCASSLARETQYFGPGTRLLVL.

The rearrangement links TRBV7-3 to TRBJ2-1; D is possibly TRBD1 (5 bases). Germline CDR1 SGHTA, CDR2 FQGTGA. The V end was cut by 1 base, the J end by 4 bases, with 8 bases between. The CDR3 is made up of 14 amino acids. CDR3: CASSLRGTYNEQFF. The CDR3 nucleotides are TGTGCCAGCAGCTTAAGGGGCACATACAATGAGCAGTTCTTC.

The chain recombines TRBV7-2 with TRBJ2-7; 7 bases are shared with TRBD1. The V and J ends lost 0 bases and 3 bases, in that order; junction bases with no gene match: 2. The CDR3 consists of 14 residues. Germline V gives CDR1 SGHTA, CDR2 FQGNSA. The CDR3 sequence is CASSLAGTDYEQYF. CDR3 DNA: TGTGCCAGCAGCTTAGCAGGGACAGACTACGAGCAGTACTTC.

The DNA of the CDR3 is TGTGCCAGCAGTTACTCGACAATCTCTGGAAACACCATATATTTT. The encoded protein is CASSYSTISGNTIYF. The chain recombines TRBV6-6 with TRBJ1-3; D ambiguous. V lost 0 bases and J 0 bases, leaving 6 bases between the germline ends. Germline-derived CDR1 and CDR2 are MNHNY and SVGAGI (reference sequence). The CDR3 runs 15 residues.

The CDR3 DNA reads TGCGCCAGCAGCTTGTATCCGGGGGACACTGAAGCTTTCTTT. Translation: CASSLYPGDTEAFF. V usage is TRBV5-1 and J usage is TRBJ1-1; tentative D call: TRBD1 (5 bases). V gave up 1 base and J gave up 3 bases, with 10 bases separating them. The CDR3 spans 14 residues. CDR1 is SGHRS, CDR2 YFSETQ, per germline.

The chain links TRBV4-2 to TRBJ1-1; possible D gene TRBD1, 6 bases. The ends were cut back, 4 bases at V and 11 bases at J, with 14 bases in the middle. Germline CDR1 is LGHNA and CDR2 is YNFKEQ. This CDR3 is 12 amino acids long. The CDR3 region is CASSLQGQKAFF. In DNA form, the CDR3 reads TGTGCCAGCAGCCTGCAGGGACAAAAGGCTTTCTTT.

This clone has a handful of counts. V is TRBV28 and J is TRBJ2-1, with D hard to call. This CDR3 region has 14 residues. The V end was cut by 10 bases, the J end by 8 bases, with 21 bases between. Germline-derived CDR1 and CDR2 are MDHEN and SYDVKM. CDR3 sequence: CATSESPLLDEQFF. DNA of the CDR3: TGTGCCACCTCGGAGAGTCCCCTGCTCGATGAGCAGTTCTTC.

Concerning this clone itself: This same CDR3 is encoded by further DNA sequences in the sample. The V call is TRBV5-1, the J call TRBJ1-1; 7 bases are shared with TRBD1. Unmatched junction bases numbered 4, after V lost 4 bases and J lost 1 base. Germline V CDR1 and CDR2: SGHRS, YFSETQ. The CDR3 sequence is 14 residues long. The CDR3 nucleotides read TGCGCCAGCAGCATCGGGACAGCGAACACTGAAGCTTTCTTT. It encodes CASSIGTANTEAFF.

The V call is TRBV7-9, the J call TRBJ2-7, with 9 bases identical to TRBD1. This CDR3 region has 16 residues. Germline lookup yields CDR1 SEHNR and CDR2 FQNEAQ (reference sequence). Trimming took 5 bases from V and 7 from J; bases not matched to a gene: 15. The CDR3 bases are TGTGCCAGCAGCCCCCCGTTAGGGACAGGGCATGGGGAGCAGTACTTC. It codes for CASSPPLGTGHGEQYF. Combining the CDR3 with reference TRBV7-9 and TRBJ2-7 gives the whole variable domain DTGVSQNPRHKITKRGQNVTFRCDPISEHNRLYWYRQTLGQGPEFLTYFQNEAQLEKSRLLSDRFSAERPKGSFSTLEIQRTEQGDSAMYLCASSPPLGTGHGEQYFGPGTRLTVT.

The chain has TRBV5-6 and TRBJ2-5, with 16 bases aligning to TRBD2. The ends lost 3 bases at V and 5 bases at J; junction bases unmatched: 7. The CDR3 extends over 17 amino acids. Germline lookup yields CDR1 SGHDT and CDR2 YYEEEE. The CDR3 DNA follows: TGTGCCAGCAGCTGGGGACTAGCGGGGGGGCCGCGGGAGACCCAGTACTTC. It specifies CASSWGLAGGPRETQYF.

About this clone: At one end the junction does not follow the germline gene, possibly because of a read error. The J gene is TRBJ2-4, the V gene TRBV28; 7 bases fit TRBD1. The germline V gene encodes CDR1 MDHEN and CDR2 SYDVKM. There are 13 residues in the CDR3. CDR3 nucleotides: TGTGCCAGCAGTAACCTCGACAGGGCCCGGCATCTCTTC. The encoded protein is CASSNLDRARHLF.

The gene calls are TRBV5-8 and TRBJ2-3; D gene unclear. The V gene lost 3 bases and the J gene lost 0 bases, with 11 bases spanning the gap. This CDR3 has 15 amino acids. Germline V gene sequence: CDR1 SGHTS, CDR2 YDEGEE. CDR3 sequence reads: CASSSLSGSTDTQYF. CDR3 DNA: TGTGCCAGCAGCTCCCTGTCGGGTAGCACAGATACGCAGTATTTT. The complete variable domain, with remaining parts taken from reference TRBV5-8 and TRBJ2-3, reads EAGVTQSPTHLIKTRGQQATLRCSPISGHTSVYWYQQALGLGLQFLLWYDEGEERNRGNFPPRFSGRQFPNYSSELNVNALELEDSALYLCASSSLSGSTDTQYFGPGTRLTVL.

The V and J genes are TRBV27 and TRBJ2-3, with D perhaps TRBD1 (6 bases). The CDR3 loop spans 16 amino acids. Germline V gives CDR1 MNHEY, CDR2 SMNVEV (reference sequence). Between the trimmed V and J ends, which lost 4 bases and 0 bases, there was a span of 14 bases. DNA for the CDR3: TGTGCCAGCAGTTCCTTAGACAGGATGAGCACAGATACGCAGTATTTT. Translating gives CASSSLDRMSTDTQYF.

V is TRBV5-1 and J is TRBJ1-3, with a weak D call TRBD1 (5 bases). CDR1 is SGHRS and CDR2 is YFSETQ in the germline V gene. CDR3 length: 15 residues. V lost 4 bases to trimming and J lost 0 bases, with 11 bases between them. In DNA, the CDR3 is TGCGCCAGCAGCGTGACGGGGGACTCTGGAAACACCATATATTTT. Its translation: CASSVTGDSGNTIYF.

The V gene is TRBV28, the J gene TRBJ2-1; TRBD2 matches 9 bases. V lost 6 bases, J lost 0 bases, and 6 bases stayed unmatched. This CDR3 has 16 residues. Germline CDR1 reads MDHEN; CDR2 reads SYDVKM. CDR3 protein: CASSPAGGPSYNEQFF. The CDR3 nucleotides read TGTGCCAGCAGCCCAGCGGGAGGACCCTCCTACAATGAGCAGTTCTTC. Complete variable domain (other parts from reference TRBV28 and TRBJ2-1): DVKVTQSSRYLVKRTGEKVFLECVQDMDHENMFWYRQDPGLGLRLIYFSYDVKMKEKGDIPEGYSVSREKKERFSLILESASTNQTSMYLCASSPAGGPSYNEQFFGPGTRLTVL.

The chain employs TRBV5-1 and TRBJ2-2; 10 bases map to TRBD2. The germline CDR1 and CDR2 sequences are SGHRS and YFSETQ. The V gene end was trimmed by 4 bases and the J gene end by 0 bases; junction bases not matched to a gene: 9. The CDR3 covers 18 residues. The CDR3 DNA is TGCGCCAGCAGCGATAATAGCGGGGGGACTCCGAACACCGGGGAGCTGTTTTTT. It yields the protein CASSDNSGGTPNTGELFF.

In its sample, this clone was seen a few times. The chain links TRBV18 to TRBJ1-1; D is unclear. Per germline, CDR1 KGHSH and CDR2 LQKENI. The CDR3 has 13 amino acids. Trimming stripped 3 bases from V and 1 base from J, with 6 bases between. CDR3 loop: CASSPTANTEAFF. The CDR3 DNA reads as TGTGCCAGCTCACCTACAGCGAACACTGAAGCTTTCTTT.

The CDR3 nucleotides read TGTGCCAGCATTGTAGGGAATAGGGGAAATGGCTACACCTTC. Encoded protein: CASIVGNRGNGYTF. The chain carries TRBV6-6 and TRBJ1-2; TRBD1 might be the D (5 bases). Per germline, CDR1 MNHNY and CDR2 SVGAGI (reference sequence). The CDR3 is made up of 14 amino acids. V was cut by 7 bases and J by 6 bases, with 18 bases left in between.

This chain links TRBV25-1 with TRBJ2-1, with D maybe TRBD2 (5 bases). CDR1 is MGHDK, CDR2 SYGVNS, per germline. This CDR3 contains 15 residues. The V gene lost 4 bases and the J gene lost 3 bases, with 13 bases spanning the gap. The CDR3 loop is CASSGGLSDYNEQFF. The CDR3 nucleotides are TGTGCCAGCAGTGGAGGACTCTCCGACTACAATGAGCAGTTCTTC.

This chain uses TRBV28 with TRBJ2-3; TRBD2 matches 10 bases. This CDR3 is built from 15 residues. CDR1 and CDR2 (germline): MDHEN, SYDVKM. With V trimmed by 6 bases and J by 2 bases, 5 bases remained unmatched. CDR3 DNA: TGTGCCAGCAGATGGACTAGCGGCAACACAGATACGCAGTATTTT. It specifies CASRWTSGNTDTQYF.

The genes are TRBV7-9 and TRBJ2-7; TRBD2 is a possible D gene (6 bases). The CDR3 spans 13 residues. CDR1 is SEHNR, CDR2 FQNEAQ, per germline (reference sequence). The V and J ends lost 3 bases and 3 bases respectively, with 9 bases between them. CDR3 sequence reads: CASSFGGNYEQYF. The DNA of the CDR3 is TGTGCCAGCAGCTTCGGCGGGAACTACGAGCAGTACTTC.

The rearrangement links TRBV7-3 to TRBJ2-1; TRBD1 is a possible D gene (6 bases). The ends were cut back, 0 bases at V and 9 bases at J, with 18 bases in the middle. Germline V gene lookup returns CDR1 SGHTA and CDR2 FQGTGA. The CDR3 sequence is 16 residues long. CDR3 amino acids: CASSLTALSRDTEQFF. Written as DNA, the CDR3 is TGTGCCAGCAGCTTAACGGCCCTTTCCAGGGACACTGAGCAGTTCTTC.

The rearrangement uses TRBV11-3 and TRBJ2-7; perhaps TRBD2 as D (6 bases). The ends were cut back, 5 bases at V and 4 bases at J, with 18 bases in the middle. The germline CDR1 and CDR2 sequences are SGHNT and YENEEA. CDR3 length: 15 residues. The CDR3 region is CASSPSAGPFYEQYF. DNA for the CDR3: TGTGCCAGCAGCCCCTCGGCGGGACCATTTTACGAGCAGTACTTC.

The rearrangement uses TRBV7-2 and TRBJ1-1; 7 nucleotides align to TRBD1. V shed 2 bases and J 10 bases; nucleotides not matched to a gene: 7. From germline, CDR1 is SGHTA and CDR2 FQGNSA. The CDR3 is made up of 13 amino acids. CDR3 DNA: TGTGCCAGCAGCTTAAATCAGGGGGAGGTAGCTTTCTTT. Amino acid sequence: CASSLNQGEVAFF.

This clone appeared a single time. This chain joins TRBV18 and TRBJ2-1; tentative D call: TRBD2 (7 bases). From germline, CDR1 is KGHSH and CDR2 LQKENI. CDR3 length equals 16 residues. Trimming pared 6 bases from V and 2 bases from J, leaving 17 bases between. The CDR3 nucleotides read TGTGCCAGCTCCTCCGATAGGGGGAGGGCCTACAATGAGCAGTTCTTC. Its protein is CASSSDRGRAYNEQFF.